Below are 24 T cell receptor beta chains sequenced from a single sample in a study of blood T cell repertoires in COVID-19. Method: immunoSEQ multiplex PCR; TCRdb's copy keeps in-frame clones and lacks some. This sample has some 130,000 clones, with around 80% found just once. Sequenced sample: PBMCs or T cells enriched from blood (not recorded which). Receptors were obtained from a man aged 40-50 years with acute COVID-19.

For the CDR3, the DNA is TGTGCCAGCAGACGGAACCCCGGACAGGCCTCAGGCGACTATGGCTACACCTTC. Encoded protein: CASRRNPGQASGDYGYTF. This chain connects TRBV25-1 to TRBJ1-2; 7 bases are shared with TRBD1. Trimming cost V 6 bases and J 3 bases; bases outside gene matches: 19. The CDR3 sequence is 18 residues long. Germline loops: CDR1 MGHDK, CDR2 SYGVNS.

This sequence joins TRBV6-6 and TRBJ1-1; D perhaps matches TRBD1 (6 bases). V was clipped by 0 bases and J by 0 bases, with 8 bases between them. The length of the CDR3 is 15 residues. Looked up from germline, CDR1 is MNHNY and CDR2 is SVGAGI (reference sequence). This CDR3 is CASSYSTGMNTEAFF. CDR3 coding DNA: TGTGCCAGCAGTTACTCTACAGGGATGAACACTGAAGCTTTCTTT.

This chain links TRBV9 with TRBJ1-3; 9 bases match TRBD1. J was trimmed by 8 bases and V by 0 bases; bases with no gene match: 6. CDR3 length: 15 amino acids. Germline V gene lookup returns CDR1 SGDLS and CDR2 YYNGEE. The DNA for the CDR3 is TGTGCCAGCAGCGTAGAGGTGGGACAGGGCCACACCATATATTTT. Its protein product is CASSVEVGQGHTIYF.

The chain joins TRBV27 to TRBJ2-7; 8 nucleotides align to TRBD1. The germline CDR1 and CDR2 sequences are MNHEY and SMNVEV (reference sequence). The V and J ends lost 6 bases and 3 bases, in that order; junction bases with no gene match: 4. The CDR3 contains 13 residues. CDR3 in amino acids: CASRQGVLYEQYF. Written as DNA, the CDR3 is TGTGCCAGCAGACAGGGGGTCCTCTACGAGCAGTACTTC.

The CDR3 nucleotides are TGTGCCAGCAGTTGGGACAGGGTTAGCGGCGAGCAGTACTTC. This codes for CASSWDRVSGEQYF. This sequence joins TRBV28 and TRBJ2-7; 9 nucleotides align to TRBD1. The CDR3 is 14 residues long. Germline CDR1 is MDHEN and CDR2 is SYDVKM. Trimming at V came to 4 bases and at J to 6 bases, leaving 7 bases not matched to a gene.

J is TRBJ2-7 and V is TRBV18; 7 bases match TRBD2. The trim removed 3 bases at V and 2 bases at J, leaving 1 base unmatched. This CDR3 contains 13 residues. The germline gives CDR1 KGHSH, CDR2 LQKENI. The CDR3 DNA follows: TGTGCCAGCTCACCCGGACTAGCCTACGAGCAGTACTTC. Protein sequence: CASSPGLAYEQYF.

The V gene is TRBV9, the J gene TRBJ2-5; 8 bases align to TRBD2. CDR1 and CDR2 (germline): SGDLS, YYNGEE. CDR3 size: 15 residues. The J segment lost 3 bases and the V segment lost 1 base, leaving 5 bases of the junction unmatched. For the CDR3, the DNA is TGTGCCAGCAGCGTAAGTCCAGCGGGGGAAGAGACCCAGTACTTC. Its translation is CASSVSPAGEETQYF.

The chain has TRBV5-1 and TRBJ2-1; TRBD2 matches 10 bases. CDR3 length: 16 amino acids. The germline gives CDR1 SGHRS, CDR2 YFSETQ. Trimming at V came to 1 base and at J to 9 bases, leaving 10 bases not matched to a gene. The CDR3 loop is CASSLTSGTDVGEQFF. CDR3 DNA: TGCGCCAGCAGCTTGACTAGCGGGACGGATGTGGGTGAGCAGTTCTTC. The full variable domain, with the rest looked up from reference TRBV5-1 and TRBJ2-1, is KAGVTQTPRYLIKTRGQQVTLSCSPISGHRSVSWYQQTPGQGLQFLFEYFSETQRNKGNFPGRFSGRQFSNSRSEMNVSTLELGDSALYLCASSLTSGTDVGEQFFGPGTRLTVL.

V is TRBV9 and J is TRBJ1-2, with 9 nucleotides matching TRBD1. CDR3 length: 14 residues. With V trimmed by 2 bases and J by 6 bases, 5 bases remained unmatched. Germline V gives CDR1 SGDLS, CDR2 YYNGEE. CDR3 loop: CASSVRDREHGYTF. In DNA, the CDR3 is TGTGCCAGCAGCGTCCGGGACAGGGAACATGGCTACACCTTC. Drawing the rest from reference TRBV9 and TRBJ1-2, the complete variable domain is DSGVTQTPKHLITATGQRVTLRCSPRSGDLSVYWYQQSLDQGLQFLIQYYNGEERAKGNILERFSAQQFPDLHSELNLSSLELGDSALYFCASSVRDREHGYTFGSGTRLTVV.

CDR3 coding DNA: TGTGCCAGCAGTTACTCGATAAGTCTAGGGGGCGAGCAGTACTTC. Encoded protein: CASSYSISLGGEQYF. The J gene is TRBJ2-7, the V gene TRBV6-6, with D perhaps matching TRBD1 (6 bases). The CDR3 sequence is 15 residues long. V was trimmed by 0 bases and J by 6 bases, leaving 15 bases between them. Germline V gene data show CDR1 as MNHNY and CDR2 as SVGAGI (reference sequence).

The genes are TRBV30 and TRBJ2-5, with a possible D match to TRBD2 (7 bases). Trimming cost V 1 base and J 5 bases, with 14 bases left between them. The CDR3 covers 14 residues. Germline V gene data show CDR1 as GTSNPN and CDR2 as SVGIG (reference sequence). CDR3 bases: TGTGCCTGGAGTGGAGGGGGGGGCCGGGAGACCCAGTACTTC. It codes for CAWSGGGGRETQYF.

This clone has only a few counts. This rearrangement joins TRBV3-1 (or the pseudogene TRBV3-2) to TRBJ1-1; D gene unclear. Germline CDR1 reads LGHDT; CDR2 reads YNNKEL (reference sequence). The CDR3 has 14 residues. V lost 2 bases and J 1 base, leaving 8 bases between the germline ends. CDR3 sequence reads: CASSQQAPNTEAFF. The CDR3 region has the DNA TGTGCCAGCAGCCAACAGGCACCGAACACTGAAGCTTTCTTT.

The V call is TRBV5-1, the J call TRBJ2-1; 8 nucleotides align to TRBD1. Trimming took 4 bases from V and 7 from J; bases not matched to a gene: 7. CDR1 and CDR2 from the germline V gene are SGHRS and YFSETQ. This CDR3 region has 14 residues. Here the CDR3 reads CASSHGTGINEQFF. DNA of the CDR3: TGCGCCAGCAGCCACGGGACAGGCATAAATGAGCAGTTCTTC.

The chain joins TRBV5-1 to TRBJ2-7; TRBD2 aligns across 7 bases. J was trimmed by 0 bases and V by 4 bases; bases with no gene match: 13. In germline, CDR1 is SGHRS, CDR2 YFSETQ. The CDR3 is 17 residues long. CDR3 sequence reads: CASSLGAGGTNSYEQYF. In DNA, the CDR3 is TGCGCCAGCAGCCTGGGAGCCGGGGGGACCAACTCCTACGAGCAGTACTTC. The whole variable domain, filled in from reference TRBV5-1 and TRBJ2-7, reads KAGVTQTPRYLIKTRGQQVTLSCSPISGHRSVSWYQQTPGQGLQFLFEYFSETQRNKGNFPGRFSGRQFSNSRSEMNVSTLELGDSALYLCASSLGAGGTNSYEQYFGPGTRLTVT.

The chain links TRBV27 to TRBJ2-1, with 11 nucleotides matching TRBD2. V shed 7 bases and J 2 bases; nucleotides not matched to a gene: 7. This CDR3 has 16 amino acids. Germline loops: CDR1 MNHEY, CDR2 SMNVEV (reference sequence). The CDR3 reads CASTTLAGGPYNEQFF. CDR3 DNA sequence: TGTGCCAGCACCACTCTAGCGGGGGGACCCTACAATGAGCAGTTCTTC.

The sample holds a few counts of this clone. The chain links TRBV6-5 to TRBJ2-7, with D possibly matching TRBD1 (5 bases). Trimming left V 2 bases short and J 4 bases short, with 12 bases between. The germline gives CDR1 MNHEY, CDR2 SVGAGI. The CDR3 is 14 residues long. The CDR3 protein is CASSYVNRRYEQYF. The CDR3 region has the DNA TGTGCCAGCAGTTACGTCAACAGGCGTTACGAGCAGTACTTC.

This chain links TRBV7-2 with TRBJ2-1; 13 positions agree with TRBD2. CDR1 is SGHTA, CDR2 FQGNSA, per germline. The CDR3 has 15 amino acids. The trim removed 4 bases at V and 7 bases at J, leaving 4 bases unmatched. Written as DNA, the CDR3 is TGTGCCAGCAGCTCCACTAGCGGGGGGGTGAATGAGCAGTTCTTC. Its protein product is CASSSTSGGVNEQFF.

The CDR3 sequence is CASSLDTGGYGEQYF. For the CDR3, the DNA is TGCGCCAGCAGCTTGGACACAGGGGGCTACGGCGAGCAGTACTTC. The rearrangement uses TRBV5-1 and TRBJ2-7; 9 nucleotides agree with TRBD1. V was pared by 0 bases and J by 6 bases, with 7 bases of the junction left unmatched. CDR1 is SGHRS and CDR2 is YFSETQ in the germline V gene. The CDR3 spans 15 residues.

The rearrangement joins TRBV5-6 to TRBJ2-1; 11 nucleotides agree with TRBD2. The CDR3 is 15 amino acids. V lost 3 bases and J lost 4; bases outside the gene matches: 3. Germline CDR1 reads SGHDT; CDR2 reads YYEEEE. The CDR3 DNA follows: TGTGCCAGCAGCTCCCTAGCGGGGGGTTACAATGAGCAGTTCTTC. Amino acid sequence: CASSSLAGGYNEQFF.

The chain links TRBV7-8 to TRBJ2-2, with 12 bases lining up with TRBD2. Germline values: CDR1 SGHVS, CDR2 FQNEAQ. V lost 5 bases and J lost 5; bases outside the gene matches: 3. This CDR3 has 15 amino acids. The CDR3 loop is CASSPGLAGTGELFF. The CDR3 DNA follows: TGTGCCAGCAGCCCCGGACTAGCGGGGACCGGGGAGCTGTTTTTT. The full variable domain, rest sourced from reference TRBV7-8 and TRBJ2-2, is GAGVSQSPRYKVAKRGQDVALRCDPISGHVSLFWYQQALGQGPEFLTYFQNEAQLDKSGLPSDRFFAERPEGSVSTLKIQRTQQEDSAVYLCASSPGLAGTGELFFGEGSRLTVL.

The chain recombines TRBV23-1 with TRBJ2-4, with 9 bases identical to TRBD1. TRBV23-1 is noted as an ORF with a role that remains uncertain. The V and J ends lost 0 bases and 1 base, in that order; junction bases with no gene match: 10. The length of the CDR3 is 19 residues. CDR3 DNA: TGCGCCAGCAGTCAATCGTGGGACAGGGTCGAGATTGCCAAAAACATTCAGTACTTC. Its translation is CASSQSWDRVEIAKNIQYF.

This chain uses TRBV6-5 with TRBJ1-1; D is unresolved. This CDR3 is built from 15 residues. Between the trimmed V and J ends, which lost 0 bases and 1 base, there was a span of 9 bases. The germline V gene encodes CDR1 MNHEY and CDR2 SVGAGI. CDR3 DNA: TGTGCCAGCAGTTACTCGACACGGGGGAACACTGAAGCTTTCTTT. It yields the protein CASSYSTRGNTEAFF.

This clone was detected once. The rearrangement uses TRBV2 and TRBJ2-1; D is uncertain. The CDR3 loop spans 14 amino acids. CDR1 is SNHLY and CDR2 is FYNNEI in the germline V gene. V lost 4 bases and J lost 0, with 7 bases in between. The CDR3 protein is CASSGDNSYNEQFF. The CDR3 DNA follows: TGTGCCAGCAGTGGAGACAACTCCTACAATGAGCAGTTCTTC.

The chain recombines TRBV7-2 with TRBJ2-7, with 7 bases aligning to TRBD1. The CDR3 totals 15 residues. Looked up from germline, CDR1 is SGHTA and CDR2 is FQGNSA. Trimming took 2 bases from V and 0 from J; bases not matched to a gene: 4. The CDR3 nucleotides read TGTGCCAGCAGCTTATCCGGGACAGCCTCCTACGAGCAGTACTTC. This translates into CASSLSGTASYEQYF.